One sample yielded the 11 T cell receptor beta chains listed below, sequenced in a study of blood T cell repertoires in COVID-19. The repertoire was sequenced with immunoSEQ multiplex PCR; TCRdb's copy has only in-frame clones and lacks some. The sample lists around 92,000 clones; roughly 82% were seen once. Sequencing input: peripheral blood. The receptors originated from a human donor in a cohort sampled during active COVID-19.

The rearrangement links TRBV29-1 to TRBJ2-7; 9 bases are shared with TRBD2. The germline V gene encodes CDR1 SQVTM and CDR2 ANQGSEA. The CDR3 consists of 14 residues. J was trimmed by 5 bases and V by 4 bases; bases with no gene match: 9. DNA of the CDR3: TGCAGCGTTGGGGACATAGCGGGAGTAAACGAGCAGTACTTC. It is translated as CSVGDIAGVNEQYF.

This clone was seen only once. The chain carries TRBV4-3 and TRBJ1-2; D is unresolved. Germline-derived CDR1 and CDR2 are LGHNA and YSLEER. V lost 1 base and J 0 bases, leaving 12 bases between the germline ends. This CDR3 comprises 16 residues. CDR3 loop: CASSQGGDGTNYGYTF. The CDR3, as DNA: TGCGCCAGCAGCCAAGGAGGTGACGGAACTAACTATGGCTACACCTTC.

This rearrangement joins TRBV4-1 to TRBJ2-3; 7 positions agree with TRBD1. V shed 6 bases, J shed 1 base, and the junction held 10 bases outside the gene matches. In germline, CDR1 is MGHRA, CDR2 YSYEKL. There are 16 residues in the CDR3. The DNA of the CDR3 is TGCGCCAGCAGGAAGACAGGGACAGACCGCACAGATACGCAGTATTTT. It specifies CASRKTGTDRTDTQYF.

With regard to this clone: At one boundary the junction diverges from the germline segment, which might be a read error. V usage is TRBV19 and J usage is TRBJ1-4; D might be TRBD1 (5 bases). CDR1 is LNHDA and CDR2 is SQIVND in the germline V gene (reference sequence). The length of the CDR3 is 15 residues. CDR3 amino acids: CASSGLQGTNEELFF. In DNA form, the CDR3 reads TGTGCCAGTAGTGGGTTGCAGGGTACGAATGAAGAACTGTTTTTT.

J is TRBJ1-6 and V is TRBV25-1, with D maybe TRBD1 (6 bases). The length of the CDR3 is 13 residues. Germline V gene sequence: CDR1 MGHDK, CDR2 SYGVNS. CDR3 region: CGIQGWGSSPLHF. The CDR3 region has the DNA TGTGGAATACAGGGCTGGGGAAGTTCACCCCTCCACTTT.

The chain uses TRBV6-5 and TRBJ2-3, with 11 nucleotides matching TRBD2. From germline, CDR1 is MNHEY and CDR2 SVGAGI. The V gene end was trimmed by 0 bases and the J gene end by 7 bases; junction bases not matched to a gene: 6. This CDR3 has 16 amino acids. CDR3 sequence (DNA): TGTGCCAGCAGTTACTCTGGTAGCGGGGGGGCCAATACGCAGTATTTT. This gives the protein CASSYSGSGGANTQYF.

The V gene is TRBV6-5, the J gene TRBJ2-7; maybe TRBD1 (6 bases). The CDR3 loop spans 15 amino acids. V was cut by 0 bases and J by 2 bases, with 11 bases left in between. Germline V gene data show CDR1 as MNHEY and CDR2 as SVGAGI. The CDR3 protein is CASSYSSRGTYEQYF. CDR3 in DNA: TGTGCCAGCAGTTACTCGAGCAGGGGAACCTACGAGCAGTACTTC.

The DNA for the CDR3 is TGTGCCAGCAGTTCCCGACTAGCGGGACCTCATGCCCCCTACGAGCAGTACTTC. Translated, it gives CASSSRLAGPHAPYEQYF. The rearrangement joins TRBV6-2 or TRBV6-3 to TRBJ2-7, with 11 bases fitting TRBD2. Germline-derived CDR1 and CDR2 are MNHEY and SVGEGT. Trimming took 4 bases from V and 2 from J; bases not matched to a gene: 13. This CDR3 comprises 18 residues.

The J gene is TRBJ2-5, the V gene TRBV9; 9 bases map to TRBD2. CDR1 and CDR2 (germline): SGDLS, YYNGEE. V gave up 0 bases and J gave up 1 base; unmatched junction bases: 4. The CDR3 consists of 16 residues. This CDR3 is CASSVGSSGTQETQYF. CDR3 coding DNA: TGTGCCAGCAGCGTAGGGTCTAGCGGGACCCAAGAGACCCAGTACTTC.

This clone was seen a handful of times. This chain uses TRBV6-6 with TRBJ1-6; D is ambiguous. The V gene's germline CDR1 is MNHNY and CDR2 SVGAGI (reference sequence). Trimming removed 6 bases at V and 4 bases at J, with 7 bases between. This CDR3 spans 13 amino acids. The CDR3 DNA reads as TGTGCCAGCAGACTTCGGTATAATTCACCCCTCCACTTT. Translating it yields CASRLRYNSPLHF.

The genes are TRBV6-6 and TRBJ2-3, with 9 bases fitting TRBD1. The CDR3 sequence is 15 residues long. V shed 7 bases and J 2 bases; nucleotides not matched to a gene: 7. Germline V CDR1 and CDR2: MNHNY, SVGAGI (reference sequence). The CDR3 DNA is TGTGCCAGCACCGGGACAGGGCCTGACACAGATACGCAGTATTTT. It codes for CASTGTGPDTDTQYF.